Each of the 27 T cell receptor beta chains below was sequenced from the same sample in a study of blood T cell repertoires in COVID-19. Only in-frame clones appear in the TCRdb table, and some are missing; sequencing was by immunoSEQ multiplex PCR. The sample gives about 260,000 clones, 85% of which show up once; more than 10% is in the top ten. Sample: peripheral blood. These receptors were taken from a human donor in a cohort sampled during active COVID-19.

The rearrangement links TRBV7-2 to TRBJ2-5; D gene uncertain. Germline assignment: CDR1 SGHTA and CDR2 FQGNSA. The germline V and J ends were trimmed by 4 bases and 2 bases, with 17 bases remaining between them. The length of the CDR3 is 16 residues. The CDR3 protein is CASSSGFRRHQETQYF. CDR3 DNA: TGTGCCAGCAGCTCTGGATTCAGGCGCCATCAAGAGACCCAGTACTTC.

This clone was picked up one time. CDR3 nucleotide sequence: TGCGCCAGCGCGGAGGCCCCTTCTTATGGCTACACCTTC. It codes for CASAEAPSYGYTF. V and J are TRBV10-1 and TRBJ1-2; D is uncertain. CDR3 size: 13 residues. Looked up from germline, CDR1 is WNHNN and CDR2 is SYGVQD (reference sequence). V lost 8 bases to trimming and J lost 5 bases, with 15 bases between them.

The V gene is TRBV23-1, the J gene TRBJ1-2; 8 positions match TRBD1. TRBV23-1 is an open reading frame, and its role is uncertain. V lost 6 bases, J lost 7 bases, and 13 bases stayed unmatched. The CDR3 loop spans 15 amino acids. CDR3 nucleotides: TGCGCCAGCAGCCACCCTTCGGACAGGGCGAGTGGCTACACCTTC. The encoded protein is CASSHPSDRASGYTF.

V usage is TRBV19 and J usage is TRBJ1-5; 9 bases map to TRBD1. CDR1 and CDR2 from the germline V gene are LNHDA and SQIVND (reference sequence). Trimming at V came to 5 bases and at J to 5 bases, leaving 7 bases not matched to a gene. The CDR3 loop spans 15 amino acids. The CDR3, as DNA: TGTGCCAGTAGTGCGGACAGGGGTAAGGATCAGCCCCAGCATTTT. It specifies CASSADRGKDQPQHF.

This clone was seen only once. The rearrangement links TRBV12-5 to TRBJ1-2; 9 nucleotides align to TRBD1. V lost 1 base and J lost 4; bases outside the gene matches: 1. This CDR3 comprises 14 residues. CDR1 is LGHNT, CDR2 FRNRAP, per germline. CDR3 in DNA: TGTGCTAGTGGTTTGGAGACAGGGGGCTATGGCTACACCTTC. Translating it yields CASGLETGGYGYTF.

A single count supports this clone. The CDR3 loop is CASSSPGQGHIQYF. CDR3 nucleotide sequence: TGTGCCAGCAGCTCTCCGGGACAGGGGCATATCCAGTACTTC. The chain recombines TRBV7-6 with TRBJ2-7, with 10 bases matching TRBD1. The CDR3 consists of 14 residues. V lost 4 bases and J lost 10; bases outside the gene matches: 10. The V gene's germline CDR1 is SGHVS and CDR2 FNYEAQ.

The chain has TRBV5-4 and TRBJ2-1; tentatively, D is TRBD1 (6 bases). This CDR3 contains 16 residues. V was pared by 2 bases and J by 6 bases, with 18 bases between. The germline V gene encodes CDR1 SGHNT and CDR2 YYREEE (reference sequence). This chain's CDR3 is CASSLYRVQNTNEQFF. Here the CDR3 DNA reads TGTGCCAGCAGCTTATACAGGGTCCAGAACACCAATGAGCAGTTCTTC.

In nucleotides, the CDR3 is TGTGCCAGCAGCGTTTCTTATGGAGGGTACTCTGGAAACACCATATATTTT. Encoded protein: CASSVSYGGYSGNTIYF. This rearrangement joins TRBV9 to TRBJ1-3; D gene uncertain. V lost 2 bases, J lost 0 bases, and 15 bases lay in between. This CDR3 comprises 17 residues. CDR1 SGDLS and CDR2 YYNGEE come from the germline V gene.

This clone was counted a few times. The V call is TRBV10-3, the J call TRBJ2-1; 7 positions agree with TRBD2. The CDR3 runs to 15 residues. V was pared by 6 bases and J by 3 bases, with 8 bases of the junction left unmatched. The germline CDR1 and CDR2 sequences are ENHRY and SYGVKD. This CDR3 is CAISSFGDYYNEQFF. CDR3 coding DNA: TGTGCCATCAGCAGCTTTGGGGACTACTACAATGAGCAGTTCTTC.

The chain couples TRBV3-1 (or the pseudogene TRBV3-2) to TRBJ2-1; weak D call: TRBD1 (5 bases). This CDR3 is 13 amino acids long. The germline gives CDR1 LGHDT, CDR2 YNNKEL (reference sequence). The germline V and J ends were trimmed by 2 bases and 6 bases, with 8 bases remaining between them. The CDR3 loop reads CASSQLRVNEQFF. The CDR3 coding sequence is TGTGCCAGCAGCCAACTCAGGGTCAATGAGCAGTTCTTC.

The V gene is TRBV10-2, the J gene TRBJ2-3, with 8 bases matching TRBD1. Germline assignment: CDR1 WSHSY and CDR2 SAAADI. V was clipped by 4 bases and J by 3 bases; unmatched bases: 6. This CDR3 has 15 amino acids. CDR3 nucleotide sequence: TGCGCCAGCAGTGGATGGGACAGGATTACAGATACGCAGTATTTT. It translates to CASSGWDRITDTQYF.

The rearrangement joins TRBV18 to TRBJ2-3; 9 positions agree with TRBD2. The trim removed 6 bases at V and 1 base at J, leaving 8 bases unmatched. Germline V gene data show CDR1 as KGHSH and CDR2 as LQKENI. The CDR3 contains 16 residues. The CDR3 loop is CASSPAGGRGTDTQYF. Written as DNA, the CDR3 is TGTGCCAGCTCGCCCGCGGGAGGGCGGGGCACAGATACGCAGTATTTT.

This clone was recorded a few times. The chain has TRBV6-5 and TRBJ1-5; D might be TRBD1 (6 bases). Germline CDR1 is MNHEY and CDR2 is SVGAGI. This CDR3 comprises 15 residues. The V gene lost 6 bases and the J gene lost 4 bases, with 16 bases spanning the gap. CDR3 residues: CASSPNRARNQPQHF. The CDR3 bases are TGTGCCAGCAGCCCGAACAGGGCCCGTAATCAGCCCCAGCATTTT.

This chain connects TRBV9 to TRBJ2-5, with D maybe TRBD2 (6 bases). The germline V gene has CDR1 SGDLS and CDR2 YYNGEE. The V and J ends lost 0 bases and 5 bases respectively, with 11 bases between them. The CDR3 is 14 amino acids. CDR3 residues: CASSVAGGLETQYF. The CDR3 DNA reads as TGTGCCAGCAGCGTAGCTGGAGGGTTGGAGACCCAGTACTTC.

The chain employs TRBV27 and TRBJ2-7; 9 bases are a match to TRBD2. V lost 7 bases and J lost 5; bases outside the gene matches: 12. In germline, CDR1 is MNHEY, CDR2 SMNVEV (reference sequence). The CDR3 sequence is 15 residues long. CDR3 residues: CASTSWGREGNEQYF. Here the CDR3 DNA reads TGTGCCAGCACCTCTTGGGGGCGGGAGGGCAACGAGCAGTACTTC.

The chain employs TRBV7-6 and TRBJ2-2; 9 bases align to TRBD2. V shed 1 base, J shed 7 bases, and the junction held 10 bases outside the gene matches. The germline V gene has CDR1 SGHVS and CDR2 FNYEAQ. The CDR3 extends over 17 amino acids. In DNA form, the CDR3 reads TGTGCCAGCAGCTTAGTCGGGGGGACTAGCAATGGCGGGGAGCTGTTTTTT. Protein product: CASSLVGGTSNGGELFF. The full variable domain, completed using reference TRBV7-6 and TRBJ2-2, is GAGVSQSPRYKVTKRGQDVALRCDPISGHVSLYWYRQALGQGPEFLTYFNYEAQQDKSGLPNDRFSAERPEGSISTLTIQRTEQRDSAMYRCASSLVGGTSNGGELFFGEGSRLTVL.

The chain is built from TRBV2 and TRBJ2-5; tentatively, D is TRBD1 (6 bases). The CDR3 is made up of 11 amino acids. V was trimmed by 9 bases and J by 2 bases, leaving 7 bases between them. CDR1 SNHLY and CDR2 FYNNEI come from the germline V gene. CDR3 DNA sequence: TGTGCCAGGGGGGCACAAGAGACCCAGTACTTC. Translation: CARGAQETQYF.

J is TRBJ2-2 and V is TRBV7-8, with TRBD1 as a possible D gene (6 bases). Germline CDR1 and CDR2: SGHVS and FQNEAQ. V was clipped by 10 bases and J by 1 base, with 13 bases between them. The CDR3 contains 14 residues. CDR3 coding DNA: TGTGCCACCATGAGAGGGGGGAACACCGGGGAGCTGTTTTTT. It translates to CATMRGGNTGELFF.

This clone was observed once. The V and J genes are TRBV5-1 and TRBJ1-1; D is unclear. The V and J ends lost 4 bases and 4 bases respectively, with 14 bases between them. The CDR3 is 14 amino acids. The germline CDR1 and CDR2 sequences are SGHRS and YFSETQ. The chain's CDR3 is CASSAQDGGTEAFF. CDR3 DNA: TGCGCCAGCAGCGCTCAGGACGGAGGCACTGAAGCTTTCTTT.

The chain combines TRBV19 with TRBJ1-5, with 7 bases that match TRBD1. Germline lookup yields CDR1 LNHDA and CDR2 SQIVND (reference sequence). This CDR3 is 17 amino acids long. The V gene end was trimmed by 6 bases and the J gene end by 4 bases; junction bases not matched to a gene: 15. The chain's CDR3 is CASSPTGAGGPNQPQHF. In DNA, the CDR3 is TGTGCCAGTAGCCCTACAGGGGCCGGGGGTCCGAATCAGCCCCAGCATTTT.

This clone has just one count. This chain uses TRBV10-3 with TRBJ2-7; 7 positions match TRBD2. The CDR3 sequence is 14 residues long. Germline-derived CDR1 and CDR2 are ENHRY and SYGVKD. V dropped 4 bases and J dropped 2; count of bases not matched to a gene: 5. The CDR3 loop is CAISVGLPTYEQYF. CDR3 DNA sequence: TGTGCCATCAGTGTGGGACTACCTACCTACGAGCAGTACTTC.

The CDR3 sequence is CASSSAYEQYF. CDR3 bases: TGTGCCAGCAGCTCGGCCTACGAGCAGTACTTC. The rearrangement joins TRBV2 to TRBJ2-7; D uncertain. The V end was cut by 6 bases, the J end by 2 bases, with 5 bases between. The CDR3 has 11 residues. Germline V gene data show CDR1 as SNHLY and CDR2 as FYNNEI.

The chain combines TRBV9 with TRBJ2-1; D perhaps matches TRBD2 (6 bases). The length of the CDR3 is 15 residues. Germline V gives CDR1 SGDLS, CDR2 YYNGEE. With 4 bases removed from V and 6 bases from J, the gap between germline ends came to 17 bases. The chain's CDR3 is CASSPFLASSNEQFF. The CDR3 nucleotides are TGTGCCAGCAGCCCCTTTCTAGCGAGCTCCAATGAGCAGTTCTTC.

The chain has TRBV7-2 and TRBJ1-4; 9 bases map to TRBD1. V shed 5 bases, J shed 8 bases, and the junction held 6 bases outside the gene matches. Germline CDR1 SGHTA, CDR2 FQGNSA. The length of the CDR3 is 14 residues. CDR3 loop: CASSTDRGSEKLFF. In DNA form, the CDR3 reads TGTGCCAGCAGCACGGACAGGGGAAGCGAAAAACTGTTTTTT.

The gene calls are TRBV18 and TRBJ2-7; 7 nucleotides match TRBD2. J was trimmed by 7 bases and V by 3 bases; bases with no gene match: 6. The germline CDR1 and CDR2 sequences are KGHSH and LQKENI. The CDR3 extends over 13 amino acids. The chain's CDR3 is CASSPGGRIEQYF. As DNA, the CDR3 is TGTGCCAGCTCACCCGGGGGGAGGATTGAGCAGTACTTC.

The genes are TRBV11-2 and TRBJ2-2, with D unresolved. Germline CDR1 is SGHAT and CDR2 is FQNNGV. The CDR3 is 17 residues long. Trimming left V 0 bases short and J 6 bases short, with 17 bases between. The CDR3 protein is CASSLDARRPRPGELFF. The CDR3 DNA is TGTGCCAGCAGCTTAGATGCACGTCGCCCTAGGCCCGGGGAGCTGTTTTTT. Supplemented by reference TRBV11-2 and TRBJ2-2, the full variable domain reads EAGVAQSPRYKIIEKRQSVAFWCNPISGHATLYWYQQILGQGPKLLIQFQNNGVVDDSQLPKDRFSAERLKGVDSTLKIQPAKLEDSAVYLCASSLDARRPRPGELFFGEGSRLTVL.

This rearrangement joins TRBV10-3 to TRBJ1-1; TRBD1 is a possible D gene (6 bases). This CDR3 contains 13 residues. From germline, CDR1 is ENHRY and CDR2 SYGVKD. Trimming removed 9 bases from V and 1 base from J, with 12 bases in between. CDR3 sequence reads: CAMSQGSNTEAFF. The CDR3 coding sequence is TGTGCCATGTCACAGGGTTCGAACACTGAAGCTTTCTTT.